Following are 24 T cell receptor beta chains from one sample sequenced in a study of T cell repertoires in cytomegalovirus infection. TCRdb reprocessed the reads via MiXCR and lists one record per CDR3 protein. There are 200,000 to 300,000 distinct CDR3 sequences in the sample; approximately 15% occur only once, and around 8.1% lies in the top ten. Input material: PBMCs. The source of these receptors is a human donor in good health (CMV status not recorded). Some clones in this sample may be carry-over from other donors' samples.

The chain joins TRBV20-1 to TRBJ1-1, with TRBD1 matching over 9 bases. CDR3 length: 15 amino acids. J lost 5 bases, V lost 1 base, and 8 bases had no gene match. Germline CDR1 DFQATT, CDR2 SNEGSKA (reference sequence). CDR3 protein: CSARGNRGRGTEAFF. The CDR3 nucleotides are TGCAGTGCTAGAGGCAACAGGGGGCGCGGGACTGAAGCTTTCTTT.

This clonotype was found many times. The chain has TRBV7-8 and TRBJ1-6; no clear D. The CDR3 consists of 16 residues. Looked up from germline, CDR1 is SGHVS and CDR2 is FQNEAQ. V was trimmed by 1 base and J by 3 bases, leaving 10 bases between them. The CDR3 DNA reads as TGTGCCAGCAGCTTAGGACGGTCCTACTATAATTCACCCCTCCACTTT. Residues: CASSLGRSYYNSPLHF.

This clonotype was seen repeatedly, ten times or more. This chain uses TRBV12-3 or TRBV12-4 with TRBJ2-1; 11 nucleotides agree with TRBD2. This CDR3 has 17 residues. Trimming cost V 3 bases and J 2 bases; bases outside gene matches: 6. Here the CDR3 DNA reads TGTGCCAGCAGTTTCCTAGCGGGAGGCCGAACCTACAATGAGCAGTTCTTC. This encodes CASSFLAGGRTYNEQFF.

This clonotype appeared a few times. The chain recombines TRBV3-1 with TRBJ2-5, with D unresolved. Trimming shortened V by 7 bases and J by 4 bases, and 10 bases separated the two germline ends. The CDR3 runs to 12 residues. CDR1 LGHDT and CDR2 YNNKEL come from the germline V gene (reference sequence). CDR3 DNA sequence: TGTGCCAGCACGAGGACGGGAGAGACCCAGTACTTC. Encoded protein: CASTRTGETQYF.

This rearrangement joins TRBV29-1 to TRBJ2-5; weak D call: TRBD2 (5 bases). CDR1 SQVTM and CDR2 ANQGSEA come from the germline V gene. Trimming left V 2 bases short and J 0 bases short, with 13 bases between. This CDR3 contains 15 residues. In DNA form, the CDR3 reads TGCAGCGTTGAACATCTAGCTGTGTACCAAGAGACCCAGTACTTC. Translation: CSVEHLAVYQETQYF. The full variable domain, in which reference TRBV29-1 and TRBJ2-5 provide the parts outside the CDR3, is SAVISQKPSRDICQRGTSLTIQCQVDSQVTMMFWYRQQPGQSLTLIATANQGSEATYESGFVIDKFPISRPNLTFSTLTVSNMSPEDSSIYLCSVEHLAVYQETQYFGPGTRLLVL.

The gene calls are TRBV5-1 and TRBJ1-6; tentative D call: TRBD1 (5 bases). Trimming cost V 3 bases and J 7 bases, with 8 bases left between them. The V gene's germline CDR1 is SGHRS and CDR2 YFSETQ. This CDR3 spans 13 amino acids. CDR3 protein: CASSSTENSPLHF. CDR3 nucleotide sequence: TGCGCCAGCAGCTCGACAGAAAATTCACCCCTCCACTTT.

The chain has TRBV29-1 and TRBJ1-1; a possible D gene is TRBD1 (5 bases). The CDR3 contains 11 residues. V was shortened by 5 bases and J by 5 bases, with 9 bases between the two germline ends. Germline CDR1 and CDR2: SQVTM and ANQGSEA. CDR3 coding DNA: TGCAGCGTTCGGGAGGGGACTGAAGCTTTCTTT. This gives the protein CSVREGTEAFF. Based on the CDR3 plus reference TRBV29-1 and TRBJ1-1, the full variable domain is SAVISQKPSRDICQRGTSLTIQCQVDSQVTMMFWYRQQPGQSLTLIATANQGSEATYESGFVIDKFPISRPNLTFSTLTVSNMSPEDSSIYLCSVREGTEAFFGQGTRLTVV.

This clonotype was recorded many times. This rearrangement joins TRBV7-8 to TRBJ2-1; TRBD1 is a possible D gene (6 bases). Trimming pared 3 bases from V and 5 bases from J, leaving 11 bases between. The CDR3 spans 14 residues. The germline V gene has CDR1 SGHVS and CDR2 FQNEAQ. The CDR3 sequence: CASSFGQYNNEQFF. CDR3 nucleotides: TGTGCCAGCAGCTTCGGACAGTATAACAATGAGCAGTTCTTC.

The CDR3 DNA reads as TGTGCCAGCAGCGTAGGATCGGCGGGAAACACAGATACGCAGTATTTT. Protein: CASSVGSAGNTDTQYF. The chain joins TRBV9 to TRBJ2-3; tentative D call: TRBD2 (6 bases). The CDR3 extends over 16 amino acids. V shed 0 bases and J shed 2 bases, with 13 bases lying between them. Germline loops: CDR1 SGDLS, CDR2 YYNGEE.

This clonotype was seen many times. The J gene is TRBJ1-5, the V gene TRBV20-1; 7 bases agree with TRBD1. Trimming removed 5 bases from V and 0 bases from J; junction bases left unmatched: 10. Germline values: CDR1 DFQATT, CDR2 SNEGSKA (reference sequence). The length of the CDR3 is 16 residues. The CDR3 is CSAGTDRDHSNQPQHF. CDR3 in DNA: TGCAGTGCTGGGACCGACAGGGACCATAGCAATCAGCCCCAGCATTTT.

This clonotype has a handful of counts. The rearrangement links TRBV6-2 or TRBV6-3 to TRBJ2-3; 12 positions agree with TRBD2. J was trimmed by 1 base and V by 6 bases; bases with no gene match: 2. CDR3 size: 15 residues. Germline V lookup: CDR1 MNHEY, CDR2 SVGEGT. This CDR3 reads CASRWTSGGTDTQYF. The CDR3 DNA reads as TGTGCCAGCAGGTGGACTAGCGGGGGCACAGATACGCAGTATTTT.

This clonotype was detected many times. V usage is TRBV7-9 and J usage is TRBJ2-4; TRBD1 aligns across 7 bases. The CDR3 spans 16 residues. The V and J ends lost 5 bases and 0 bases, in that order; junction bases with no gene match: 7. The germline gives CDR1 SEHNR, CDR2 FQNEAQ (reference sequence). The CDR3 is CASSAMGQLAKNIQYF. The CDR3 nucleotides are TGTGCCAGCAGCGCCATGGGACAGCTAGCCAAAAACATTCAGTACTTC.

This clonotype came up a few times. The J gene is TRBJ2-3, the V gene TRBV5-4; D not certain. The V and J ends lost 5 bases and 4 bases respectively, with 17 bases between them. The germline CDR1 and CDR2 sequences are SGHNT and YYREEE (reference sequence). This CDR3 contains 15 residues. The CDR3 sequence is CASRPGPAPADTQYF. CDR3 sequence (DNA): TGTGCCAGCAGACCCGGGCCTGCACCGGCAGATACGCAGTATTTT.

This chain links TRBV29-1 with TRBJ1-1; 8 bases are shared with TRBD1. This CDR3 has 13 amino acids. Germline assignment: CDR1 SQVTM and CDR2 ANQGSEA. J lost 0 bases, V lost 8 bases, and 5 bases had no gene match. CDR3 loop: CSHGTGLNTEAFF. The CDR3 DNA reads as TGCAGCCACGGGACAGGCTTGAACACTGAAGCTTTCTTT.

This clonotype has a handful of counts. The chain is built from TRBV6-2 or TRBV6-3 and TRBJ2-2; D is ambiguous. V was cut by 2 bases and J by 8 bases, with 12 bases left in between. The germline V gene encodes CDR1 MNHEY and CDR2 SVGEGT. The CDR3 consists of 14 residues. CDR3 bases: TGTGCCAGCAGTTACCTGCAATGGCCGGGGGAGCTGTTTTTT. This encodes CASSYLQWPGELFF.

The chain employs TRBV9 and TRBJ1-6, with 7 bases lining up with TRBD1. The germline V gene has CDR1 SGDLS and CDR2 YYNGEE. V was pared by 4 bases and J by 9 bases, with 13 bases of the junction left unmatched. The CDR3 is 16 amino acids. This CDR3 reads CASSPRDSGTSSPLHF. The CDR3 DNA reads TGTGCCAGCAGCCCAAGGGACAGCGGTACAAGTTCACCCCTCCACTTT.

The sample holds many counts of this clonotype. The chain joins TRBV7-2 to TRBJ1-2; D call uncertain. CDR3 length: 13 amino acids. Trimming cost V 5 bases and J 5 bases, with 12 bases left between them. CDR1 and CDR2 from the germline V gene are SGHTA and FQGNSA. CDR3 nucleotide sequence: TGTGCCAGCAGCCCACCGGACGGGTATGGCTACACCTTC. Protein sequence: CASSPPDGYGYTF.

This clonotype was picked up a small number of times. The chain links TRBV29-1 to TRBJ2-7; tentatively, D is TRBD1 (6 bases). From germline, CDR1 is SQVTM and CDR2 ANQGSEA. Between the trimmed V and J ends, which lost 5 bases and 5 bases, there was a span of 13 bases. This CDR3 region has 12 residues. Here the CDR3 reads CSVSQGSDEQYF. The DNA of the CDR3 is TGCAGCGTTAGCCAGGGGAGCGACGAGCAGTACTTC.

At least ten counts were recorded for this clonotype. CDR3 DNA: TGTGCCAGCGGGGAGGGTGGGGCCAACGTCCTGACTTTC. Translation: CASGEGGANVLTF. The chain combines TRBV6-5 with TRBJ2-6; 7 bases line up with TRBD2. This CDR3 comprises 13 residues. With 8 bases clipped from V and 3 bases from J, the junction kept 1 base outside the gene matches. From germline, CDR1 is MNHEY and CDR2 SVGAGI.

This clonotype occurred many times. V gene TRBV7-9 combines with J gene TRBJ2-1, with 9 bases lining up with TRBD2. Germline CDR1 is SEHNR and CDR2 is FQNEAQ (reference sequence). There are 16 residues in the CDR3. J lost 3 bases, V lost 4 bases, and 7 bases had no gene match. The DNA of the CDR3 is TGTGCCAGCAGCTCCGGGCTAGCGGGGATCTACAATGAGCAGTTCTTC. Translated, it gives CASSSGLAGIYNEQFF.

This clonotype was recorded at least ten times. The CDR3: CASSATGNQPQHF. Written as DNA, the CDR3 is TGTGCCAGCAGCGCGACAGGGAATCAGCCCCAGCATTTT. This sequence joins TRBV7-2 and TRBJ1-5, with 7 bases that match TRBD1. Germline V gene lookup returns CDR1 SGHTA and CDR2 FQGNSA. The V and J ends lost 5 bases and 4 bases, in that order; junction bases with no gene match: 2. The CDR3 length is 13 residues.

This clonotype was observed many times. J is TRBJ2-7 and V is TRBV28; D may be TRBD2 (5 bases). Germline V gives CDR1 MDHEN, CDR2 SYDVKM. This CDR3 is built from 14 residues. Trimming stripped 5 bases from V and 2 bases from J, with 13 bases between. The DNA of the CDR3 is TGTGCCAGCAGTCGAGAAAGCGGACCCTACGAGCAGTACTTC. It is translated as CASSRESGPYEQYF.

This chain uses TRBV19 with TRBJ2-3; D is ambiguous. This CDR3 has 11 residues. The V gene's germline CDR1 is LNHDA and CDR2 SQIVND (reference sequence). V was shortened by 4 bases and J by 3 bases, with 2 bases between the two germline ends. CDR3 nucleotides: TGTGCCAGTAGTAAAACAGATACGCAGTATTTT. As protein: CASSKTDTQYF.

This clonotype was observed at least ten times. The CDR3 nucleotides read TGTGCCAGCAGCCCACCTAACAATGAGCAGTTCTTC. Translation: CASSPPNNEQFF. The chain combines TRBV12-3 or TRBV12-4 with TRBJ2-1; no clear D gene. The CDR3 has 12 amino acids. V lost 6 bases to trimming and J lost 5 bases, with 8 bases between them.